Following are 28 T cell receptor beta chains from one sample sequenced in a study of Ad26.COV2.S vaccination and SARS-CoV-2 variants. Documented treatment: around 19 received Ad26.COV2.S at low or high dose, single or two shots; about 5 received placebo; per-sample allocation not given. Day 63 after the first vaccine or placebo injection was the time point for sampling. Method: immunoSEQ multiplex PCR; TCRdb's copy keeps in-frame clones and lacks some. The profile shows about 260,000 clones, around nine tenths of them singletons. The sample in question was peripheral blood, obtained in a trial of Ad26.COV2.S vaccine versus placebo. The receptors originated from a person aged 18-60 years who received the Ad26.COV2.S COVID-19 vaccine or a placebo.

As regards this clone: Within the sample, other DNA sequences also encode this same CDR3. This chain joins TRBV7-2 and TRBJ1-5; D remains unclear. The V end lost 1 base, the J end lost 4 bases, and 5 bases lay between the germline ends. The CDR3 covers 13 residues. The germline V gene encodes CDR1 SGHTA and CDR2 FQGNSA. CDR3: CASSLDRNQPQHF. DNA of the CDR3: TGTGCCAGCAGCTTAGACCGAAATCAGCCCCAGCATTTT.

The rearrangement uses TRBV5-6 and TRBJ2-5; a weak D match, TRBD1 (5 bases). Per germline, CDR1 SGHDT and CDR2 YYEEEE. The V end lost 5 bases, the J end lost 5 bases, and 13 bases lay between the germline ends. This CDR3 is 13 amino acids long. CDR3 sequence: CASSPRVLETQYF. The CDR3 DNA reads as TGTGCCAGCAGTCCCAGGGTTCTTGAGACCCAGTACTTC.

The CDR3 DNA follows: TGTGCCAGCAGCACGGGACAGGGCTACGAGCAGTACTTC. Protein product: CASSTGQGYEQYF. The gene calls are TRBV5-6 and TRBJ2-7, with 9 bases aligning to TRBD1. V lost 4 bases, J lost 3 bases, and 2 bases stayed unmatched. CDR3 size: 13 residues. Germline loops: CDR1 SGHDT, CDR2 YYEEEE. The whole variable domain, remainder taken from reference TRBV5-6 and TRBJ2-7, is DAGVTQSPTHLIKTRGQQVTLRCSPKSGHDTVSWYQQALGQGPQFIFQYYEEEERQRGNFPDRFSGHQFPNYSSELNVNALLLGDSALYLCASSTGQGYEQYFGPGTRLTVT.

A few counts support this clone. The same CDR3 also results from other DNA sequences found in this sample. The chain couples TRBV27 to TRBJ1-1, with a weak D call TRBD1 (6 bases). The CDR3 loop spans 14 amino acids. The V and J ends lost 2 bases and 0 bases respectively, with 7 bases between them. Germline V lookup: CDR1 MNHEY, CDR2 SMNVEV (reference sequence). The CDR3: CASSLDRLNTEAFF. The CDR3 region has the DNA TGTGCCAGCAGTTTAGACAGGTTGAACACTGAAGCTTTCTTT.

V usage is TRBV9 and J usage is TRBJ2-3; D assignment may be TRBD1 or TRBD2 (5 bases each). With 4 bases removed from V and 0 bases from J, the gap between germline ends came to 15 bases. CDR1 SGDLS and CDR2 YYNGEE come from the germline V gene. The CDR3 length is 16 residues. CDR3 in amino acids: CASSYYRDASTDTQYF. Written as DNA, the CDR3 is TGTGCCAGCAGCTACTACCGGGACGCCAGCACAGATACGCAGTATTTT.

The chain links TRBV13 to TRBJ1-3; D perhaps matches TRBD1 (5 bases). Germline CDR1 is PRHDT and CDR2 is FYEKMQ (reference sequence). The CDR3 spans 15 residues. Trimming cost V 3 bases and J 0 bases, with 9 bases left between them. In DNA form, the CDR3 reads TGTGCCAGCAGCTTGGGACTTGGCTCTGGAAACACCATATATTTT. It is translated as CASSLGLGSGNTIYF.

The rearrangement links TRBV2 to TRBJ2-7; 12 bases are shared with TRBD1. This CDR3 spans 14 amino acids. Trimming took 8 bases from V and 7 from J; bases not matched to a gene: 9. CDR1 and CDR2 from the germline V gene are SNHLY and FYNNEI. CDR3 nucleotide sequence: TGTGCCAGCGGGGGGGACAGGGGGCTTCGGGAGCAGTACTTC. Translated, it gives CASGGDRGLREQYF.

This rearrangement joins TRBV11-2 to TRBJ2-1, with 9 positions matching TRBD2. Germline-derived CDR1 and CDR2 are SGHAT and FQNNGV. This CDR3 region has 18 residues. V dropped 4 bases and J dropped 0; count of bases not matched to a gene: 10. The CDR3 DNA reads TGTGCCAGCAGCTCCCTGCGACTAGCGGTTAGCTCCTACAATGAGCAGTTCTTC. It is translated as CASSSLRLAVSSYNEQFF.

The genes are TRBV9 and TRBJ2-3; no firm D call. The germline gives CDR1 SGDLS, CDR2 YYNGEE. With 2 bases removed from V and 2 bases from J, the gap between germline ends came to 9 bases. The CDR3 is 14 residues long. In DNA form, the CDR3 reads TGTGCCAGCAGCGTTAGTCAGTCCACAGATACGCAGTATTTT. It translates to CASSVSQSTDTQYF.

V usage is TRBV7-2 and J usage is TRBJ2-5; 9 bases match TRBD1. The CDR3 has 15 amino acids. CDR1 is SGHTA, CDR2 FQGNSA, per germline. J gave up 4 bases and V 2 bases, and 5 bases lay outside the gene matches. The CDR3 region has the DNA TGTGCCAGCAGCTTAACAGGGGGCGTACGAGAGACCCAGTACTTC. Its protein is CASSLTGGVRETQYF.

The gene calls are TRBV7-2 and TRBJ1-3; D is unclear. There are 16 residues in the CDR3. The ends were cut back, 2 bases at V and 0 bases at J, with 11 bases in the middle. Germline V gene data show CDR1 as SGHTA and CDR2 as FQGNSA. CDR3 region: CASSLNPAFSGNTIYF. For the CDR3, the DNA is TGTGCCAGCAGCTTAAACCCAGCCTTCTCTGGAAACACCATATATTTT.

The CDR3 loop reads CASSQVLGTGNNEQFF. The CDR3 DNA is TGTGCCAGCAGCCAAGTATTGGGGACAGGGAATAATGAGCAGTTCTTC. The J gene is TRBJ2-1, the V gene TRBV14, with TRBD1 identical over 9 bases. The CDR3 has 16 residues. Per the germline V gene, CDR1 is SGHDN and CDR2 is FVKESK. V lost 1 base, J lost 7 bases, and 8 bases stayed unmatched.

This chain joins TRBV3-1 (or the pseudogene TRBV3-2) and TRBJ2-7; D tentatively reads TRBD1 or TRBD2 (5 bases each). Looked up from germline, CDR1 is LGHDT and CDR2 is YNNKEL (reference sequence). CDR3 length: 15 amino acids. Trimming cost V 7 bases and J 3 bases, with 19 bases left between them. The CDR3 bases are TGTGCCAGCACCACTATGGGGGAGAAGGGCTACGAGCAGTACTTC. The encoded protein is CASTTMGEKGYEQYF.

This clone has more than one count but fewer than ten. V usage is TRBV4-3 and J usage is TRBJ2-6; weak D call: TRBD1 (5 bases). V lost 4 bases to trimming and J lost 0 bases, with 13 bases between them. The CDR3 runs 17 residues. Germline CDR1 reads LGHNA; CDR2 reads YSLEER. CDR3 coding DNA: TGCGCCAGCAGCCCTCAGGGTGCCTCCTCTGGGGCCAACGTCCTGACTTTC. Protein: CASSPQGASSGANVLTF.

The chain employs TRBV27 and TRBJ2-3; D is unresolved. The CDR3 extends over 15 amino acids. Trimming left V 3 bases short and J 4 bases short, with 14 bases between. Germline V CDR1 and CDR2: MNHEY, SMNVEV (reference sequence). CDR3 sequence reads: CASSLVGSTADTQYF. The CDR3 DNA is TGTGCCAGCAGTTTGGTGGGGTCCACTGCAGATACGCAGTATTTT.

The chain couples TRBV18 to TRBJ2-5, with a weak D call TRBD1 (5 bases). Germline CDR1 and CDR2: KGHSH and LQKENI. The CDR3 is 15 residues long. V lost 2 bases and J 1 base, leaving 11 bases between the germline ends. The CDR3 here is CASSPAGQIQETQYF. The CDR3 nucleotides read TGTGCCAGCTCACCAGCAGGGCAGATCCAAGAGACCCAGTACTTC.

This clone was seen only once. V usage is TRBV6-4 and J usage is TRBJ2-1; 8 positions agree with TRBD1. Looked up from germline, CDR1 is MRHNA and CDR2 is SNTAGT. The ends lost 4 bases at V and 8 bases at J; junction bases unmatched: 4. The CDR3 spans 13 residues. The CDR3 is CASSVETGDEQFF. The CDR3 DNA follows: TGTGCCAGCAGTGTCGAGACAGGGGATGAGCAGTTCTTC.

The chain carries TRBV19 and TRBJ2-3, with 10 bases that match TRBD1. The V gene's germline CDR1 is LNHDA and CDR2 SQIVND (reference sequence). Trimming took 6 bases from V and 2 from J; bases not matched to a gene: 8. The CDR3 is 16 amino acids. CDR3: CASRRTGGLNTDTQYF. The CDR3 DNA is TGTGCCAGTAGACGGACAGGGGGACTCAACACAGATACGCAGTATTTT. Supplemented by reference TRBV19 and TRBJ2-3, the full variable domain reads DGGITQSPKYLFRKEGQNVTLSCEQNLNHDAMYWYRQDPGQGLRLIYYSQIVNDFQKGDIAEGYSVSREKKESFPLTVTSAQKNPTAFYLCASRRTGGLNTDTQYFGPGTRLTVL.

The rearrangement joins TRBV5-4 to TRBJ1-1; D call uncertain. CDR3 length equals 13 residues. Germline assignment: CDR1 SGHNT and CDR2 YYREEE (reference sequence). The V and J ends lost 0 bases and 8 bases respectively, with 11 bases between them. DNA for the CDR3: TGTGCCAGCAGCTTGGGGAGGGAATCCGAAGCTTTCTTT. Translated: CASSLGRESEAFF.

The genes are TRBV30 and TRBJ2-2, with unresolved D. Germline loops: CDR1 GTSNPN, CDR2 SVGIG (reference sequence). This CDR3 has 15 amino acids. The V end was cut by 0 bases, the J end by 6 bases, with 14 bases between. CDR3 coding DNA: TGTGCCTGGAGTGTACTGGGTACCGTCCCCGGGGAGCTGTTTTTT. Protein product: CAWSVLGTVPGELFF.

This clone occurred many times. CDR3 region: CASSTGGNTEAFF. CDR3 nucleotides: TGCGCCAGTTCGACAGGGGGGAACACTGAAGCTTTCTTT. This rearrangement joins TRBV5-1 to TRBJ1-1, with 9 bases identical to TRBD1. Germline CDR1 and CDR2: SGHRS and YFSETQ. The CDR3 sequence is 13 residues long. With 8 bases clipped from V and 1 base from J, the junction kept 3 bases outside the gene matches.

This chain links TRBV5-8 with TRBJ2-3; 12 bases are a match to TRBD2. CDR3 length equals 17 residues. Unmatched junction bases numbered 13, after V lost 4 bases and J lost 7 bases. Germline V CDR1 and CDR2: SGHTS, YDEGEE. CDR3 nucleotides: TGTGCCAGCAGCCCACTCGTCCTAGCGGGGGGGCCAAATACGCAGTATTTT. It yields the protein CASSPLVLAGGPNTQYF.

This clone appeared a few times. The chain carries TRBV4-1 and TRBJ2-7; TRBD2 matches 13 bases. The V segment lost 1 base and the J segment 6 bases; nucleotides outside the gene matches: 6. This CDR3 comprises 16 residues. CDR1 and CDR2 from the germline V gene are MGHRA and YSYEKL. CDR3 loop: CASSQGTSGGRGEQYF. The CDR3 DNA is TGCGCCAGCAGCCAAGGGACTAGCGGGGGCCGTGGCGAGCAGTACTTC.

V usage is TRBV6-5 and J usage is TRBJ2-6, with D uncertain. The CDR3 is 15 residues long. The V gene lost 4 bases and the J gene lost 2 bases, with 9 bases spanning the gap. Germline CDR1 MNHEY, CDR2 SVGAGI. DNA for the CDR3: TGTGCCAGCAGTTTTTCGGTAGCTGGGGCCAACGTCCTGACTTTC. Translation gives CASSFSVAGANVLTF.

V gene TRBV7-2 combines with J gene TRBJ2-2; D might be TRBD2 (6 bases). V was shortened by 5 bases and J by 7 bases, with 17 bases between the two germline ends. The germline CDR1 and CDR2 sequences are SGHTA and FQGNSA. This CDR3 has 15 residues. The CDR3 DNA is TGTGCCAGCAGCGGGACTTGGAATGGAAACGGGGAGCTGTTTTTT. This encodes CASSGTWNGNGELFF.

V usage is TRBV10-3 and J usage is TRBJ1-1; D not resolved. CDR3 length equals 15 residues. CDR1 is ENHRY, CDR2 SYGVKD, per germline. V was trimmed by 10 bases and J by 5 bases, leaving 23 bases between them. The CDR3, as DNA: TGTGCCACCACTTCCCGCCTGGGCGGTGATACTGAAGCTTTCTTT. Encoded protein: CATTSRLGGDTEAFF.

This chain uses TRBV7-9 with TRBJ1-6; D is possibly TRBD1 (5 bases). Trimming stripped 4 bases from V and 7 bases from J, with 11 bases between. This CDR3 has 14 residues. The germline CDR1 and CDR2 sequences are SEHNR and FQNEAQ (reference sequence). This CDR3 is CASSSQTVNSPLHF. The CDR3 region has the DNA TGTGCCAGCAGCTCCCAGACAGTGAATTCACCCCTCCACTTT.

The chain couples TRBV29-1 to TRBJ2-1, with D perhaps given as TRBD1 or TRBD2 (5 bases each). Germline-derived CDR1 and CDR2 are SQVTM and ANQGSEA. The V gene lost 5 bases and the J gene lost 8 bases, with 19 bases spanning the gap. The CDR3 spans 14 residues. The CDR3 nucleotides are TGCAGCGTTATCGGGACGGGGTCTATCGATGAGCAGTTCTTC. It codes for CSVIGTGSIDEQFF.